A single sample is the source of the 13 T cell receptor beta chains below, sequenced in a study of cytomegalovirus exposure and HLA in healthy donors. Vbeta (60) and Jbeta (13) primers were used in the PCR. The repertoire was sequenced with immunoSEQ multiplex PCR; TCRdb's copy has only in-frame clones and lacks some. The sample lists 70,000 to 100,000 clones, around 82% seen once, with approximately 2% in the top ten. Sample: PBMCs. The origin of the receptors is a man aged 18 to 30 in good health and CMV-seronegative.

This chain connects TRBV29-1 to TRBJ2-1; TRBD1 aligns across 7 bases. The CDR3 contains 14 residues. V shed 4 bases and J 7 bases; nucleotides not matched to a gene: 10. Germline CDR1 reads SQVTM; CDR2 reads ANQGSEA. The CDR3 loop reads CSVGGGADRNEQFF. In DNA form, the CDR3 reads TGCAGCGTTGGAGGGGGCGCGGATAGGAATGAGCAGTTCTTC.

The chain joins TRBV10-3 to TRBJ2-3; 9 positions match TRBD2. This CDR3 is 18 amino acids long. Germline V CDR1 and CDR2: ENHRY, SYGVKD. V gave up 0 bases and J gave up 4 bases; unmatched junction bases: 11. CDR3 DNA sequence: TGTGCCATCAGTGAGTCTCTGGGGGGGACTAGCATCCCAGATACGCAGTATTTT. This codes for CAISESLGGTSIPDTQYF.

The chain carries TRBV5-1 and TRBJ2-1; D might be TRBD2 (5 bases). Germline-derived CDR1 and CDR2 are SGHRS and YFSETQ. With 3 bases removed from V and 8 bases from J, the gap between germline ends came to 9 bases. CDR3 length: 12 amino acids. In nucleotides, the CDR3 is TGCGCCAGCAGCTCGCCTAGCTATGAGCAGTTCTTC. Translated, it gives CASSSPSYEQFF.

Written as DNA, the CDR3 is TGTGCCATAGACCGGGACAGCTCACCCTATGGCTACACCTTC. Translated: CAIDRDSSPYGYTF. The rearrangement joins TRBV19 to TRBJ1-2, with 7 bases identical to TRBD1. Germline loops: CDR1 LNHDA, CDR2 SQIVND (reference sequence). The V segment lost 10 bases and the J segment 4 bases; nucleotides outside the gene matches: 12. This CDR3 contains 14 residues.

In DNA form, the CDR3 reads TGTGCCAGCAGTCCGTTGGGACAGACCTATGGCTACACCTTC. Translating it yields CASSPLGQTYGYTF. V and J are TRBV27 and TRBJ1-2, with TRBD1 matching 7 bases. Germline V gives CDR1 MNHEY, CDR2 SMNVEV (reference sequence). The CDR3 loop spans 14 amino acids. Unmatched junction bases numbered 7, after V lost 5 bases and J lost 4 bases.

The chain couples TRBV11-2 to TRBJ1-5; D remains ambiguous. CDR1 and CDR2 (germline): SGHAT, FQNNGV. CDR3 length equals 14 residues. V lost 2 bases to trimming and J lost 5 bases, with 10 bases between them. The CDR3: CASSLSGGYQPQHF. Here the CDR3 DNA reads TGTGCCAGCAGCTTAAGTGGAGGTTATCAGCCCCAGCATTTT.

J is TRBJ1-1 and V is TRBV10-3, with a possible D match to TRBD1 (6 bases). Trimming took off 10 bases at V and 4 bases at J, with 16 bases between the two ends. Germline-derived CDR1 and CDR2 are ENHRY and SYGVKD. This CDR3 comprises 13 residues. In DNA form, the CDR3 reads TGTGCCACCGGACCCCAGGGGAGCACTGAAGCTTTCTTT. Protein: CATGPQGSTEAFF.

The chain joins TRBV6-6 to TRBJ1-3, with 9 bases matching TRBD1. Trimming cost V 10 bases and J 6 bases; bases outside gene matches: 16. The CDR3 sequence is 16 residues long. Germline values: CDR1 MNHNY, CDR2 SVGAGI (reference sequence). CDR3 protein: CAIQTTGTGNLNTIYF. The CDR3 region has the DNA TGTGCCATCCAGACAACCGGGACAGGGAATTTAAACACCATATATTTT.

The rearrangement joins TRBV9 to TRBJ2-6, with a tentative D call TRBD2 (6 bases). Germline V gene lookup returns CDR1 SGDLS and CDR2 YYNGEE. The CDR3 covers 14 residues. Trimming left V 3 bases short and J 2 bases short, with 6 bases between. The CDR3 bases are TGTGCCAGCAGCGGGGGGGCTGGGGCCAACGTCCTGACTTTC. Its protein is CASSGGAGANVLTF.

The V gene is TRBV29-1, the J gene TRBJ1-2; perhaps TRBD1 as D (5 bases). Trimming stripped 2 bases from V and 8 bases from J, with 15 bases between. CDR3 size: 13 residues. Germline values: CDR1 SQVTM, CDR2 ANQGSEA. The DNA of the CDR3 is TGCAGCGTTGAATCCCCGGGGGGGGAAGGCTACACCTTC. It translates to CSVESPGGEGYTF.

The table lists this clone with a few counts. This chain connects TRBV10-2 to TRBJ2-1; 13 bases fit TRBD2. The CDR3 covers 15 residues. Germline V gene lookup returns CDR1 WSHSY and CDR2 SAAADI. The junction had 8 bases not matched to a gene; V was cut back by 6 bases and J by 9 bases. The CDR3 region is CASSLLAGGQSEQFF. In DNA form, the CDR3 reads TGCGCCAGCAGCCTACTAGCGGGGGGGCAGAGTGAGCAGTTCTTC.

The CDR3 protein is CASSEGVGPTRETQYF. CDR3 in DNA: TGTGCCAGCAGTGAAGGGGTTGGGCCAACGCGAGAGACCCAGTACTTC. V and J are TRBV2 and TRBJ2-5; no firm D call. CDR3 length: 16 residues. The germline gives CDR1 SNHLY, CDR2 FYNNEI. V lost 1 base to trimming and J lost 4 bases, with 16 bases between them.

The V call is TRBV5-1, the J call TRBJ2-2; a possible D gene is TRBD1 (5 bases). The CDR3 sequence is 15 residues long. Deletions cut 2 bases from V and 0 bases from J, with 8 bases between. Germline loops: CDR1 SGHRS, CDR2 YFSETQ. CDR3 sequence (DNA): TGCGCCAGCAGCTTCAGGGATCCGAACACCGGGGAGCTGTTTTTT. This translates into CASSFRDPNTGELFF.